Sequencing of this T cell receptor beta chain was carried out in a study of blood T cells in healthy people across ages. The study recruited healthy Caucasian donors from Russia who were aged roughly 6 to 100. Next came a second PCR, run for about 6 to 12 cycles, which used a sample-barcoded 5' primer along with a J-beta primer mix. TCRdb processed the 5' RACE reads anew with MiXCR; each CDR3 protein has one entry. The table shows about 1.5 million distinct CDR3 sequences, with less than 45% occurring only once. Worth noting for this clonotype: Its matching antigen is unknown.

Study conclusions and caveats: Long-lived and aged donors differed, with more naive CD4+ cells and higher diversity in the long-lived.

Material: blood. The receptor was derived from a woman aged 18-29 years in good health.

This chain's CDR3 is CASSGGTYHGYTF. The CDR3 DNA reads as TGTGCCAGCAGTGGCGGGACATATCATGGCTACACCTTC. The V and J genes are TRBV25-1 and TRBJ1-2; D possibly corresponds to TRBD1 (6 bases). CDR3 length: 13 amino acids. V was cut by 4 bases and J by 6 bases, with 12 bases left in between. Per germline, CDR1 MGHDK and CDR2 SYGVNS.